The rows below give T cell receptor beta chains drawn from one sample of a study of cytomegalovirus exposure and HLA in healthy donors. TCRdb keeps only in-frame clones here, not all; method: immunoSEQ multiplex PCR. The sample records fewer than 50,000 clones, about 60% being singletons. The source material was PBMCs. The origin of the receptors is a man aged 55 to 70 in good health and CMV-seropositive. The CDR3 runs from the conserved cysteine through the conserved F or W. The D gene is left open where the match is weak. Expanded clones are given a class, and other clones once, few, many or no size at all.

TRBV19	TRBD1	NA	TRBJ2-7	CASSIADFGTGGNEQYF	TGTGCCAGTAGTATAGCGGATTTCGGGACAGGGGGTAACGAGCAGTACTTC
TRBV14	TRBD1	NA	TRBJ2-7	CASSLLQGTSYEQYF	TGTGCCAGCAGCCTCCTACAGGGGACCTCCTACGAGCAGTACTTC
TRBV5-1	TRBD1	NA	TRBJ1-2	CASSLGQGAYGYTF	TGCGCCAGCAGCTTGGGGCAGGGGGCCTATGGCTACACCTTC
TRBV2	NA	NA	TRBJ1-1	CASSDIDTEAFF	TGTGCCAGCAGTGATATAGACACTGAAGCTTTCTTT
TRBV9	NA	NA	TRBJ1-1	CASSPEGGTEAFF	TGTGCCAGCAGCCCGGAGGGAGGCACTGAAGCTTTCTTT
TRBV12-2	NA	NA	TRBJ2-4	CASRLASRGTRMNIQYF	TGTGCAAGTCGCTTAGCCAGTCGGGGAACTAGGATGAACATTCAGTACTTC
TRBV27	NA	NA	TRBJ2-3	CASIPTGLFQDTQYF	TGTGCCAGCATTCCGACAGGCCTTTTCCAGGATACGCAGTATTTT
TRBV4-1	NA	NA	TRBJ1-3	CASSQGLTGNTIYF	TGCGCCAGCAGCCAAGGACTAACTGGAAACACCATATATTTT
TRBV14	NA	NA	TRBJ2-7	CASSRQGYEQYF	TGTGCCAGCAGCCGGCAGGGCTACGAGCAGTACTTC
TRBV5-1	NA	NA	TRBJ2-3	CASRDRFLTDTQYF	TGCGCCAGCAGGGACAGATTCCTCACAGATACGCAGTATTTT
TRBV2	TRBD2	NA	TRBJ2-7	CASSEGRLASGEQYF	TGTGCCAGCAGTGAAGGAAGACTAGCATCGGGCGAGCAGTACTTC
TRBV29-1	NA	few	TRBJ2-5	CSVGGGAEKTQYF	TGCAGCGTTGGAGGGGGGGCCGAGAAGACCCAGTACTTC
TRBV2	NA	medium-sized	TRBJ2-1	CASTRSYNEQFF	TGTGCCAGCACTCGGTCCTACAATGAGCAGTTCTTC
TRBV11-2	NA	few	TRBJ2-7	CASSLGDNEQYF	TGTGCCAGCAGCCTCGGGGACAACGAGCAGTACTTC
TRBV29-1	NA	NA	TRBJ2-3	CSVASGPRTDTQYF	TGCAGCGTTGCCAGCGGACCCCGCACAGATACGCAGTATTTT
TRBV27	TRBD1	NA	TRBJ2-7	CASSHRTGLSYEQYF	TGTGCCAGCAGCCACAGGACAGGGCTCTCCTACGAGCAGTACTTC
TRBV6-1	TRBD2	NA	TRBJ2-1	CASSVFLAEPSYNEQFF	TGTGCCAGCAGTGTCTTCCTAGCGGAACCCTCCTACAATGAGCAGTTCTTC
TRBV6-1	TRBD2	NA	TRBJ2-7	CASRELAGRSEQYF	TGTGCCAGCAGGGAACTAGCGGGGCGGAGCGAGCAGTACTTC
TRBV5-6	TRBD1	NA	TRBJ2-7	CASSLVGRGLNEQYF	TGTGCCAGCAGCTTGGTAGGCAGGGGGCTGAACGAGCAGTACTTC
TRBV11-1	TRBD2	once	TRBJ2-5	CASSSRLAGGIRETQYF	TGTGCCAGCAGCTCACGATTAGCGGGAGGAATTAGGGAGACCCAGTACTTC
TRBV14	TRBD1	NA	TRBJ2-3	CASSQTTGGRRTDTQYF	TGTGCCAGCAGCCAGACAACAGGGGGCAGAAGAACAGATACGCAGTATTTT
TRBV5-1	NA	NA	TRBJ2-1	CASNLETLEEQFF	TGCGCCAGCAACCTTGAAACGCTTGAGGAGCAGTTCTTC
TRBV5-1	TRBD1	NA	TRBJ1-4	CASSLVPQGTAEKLFF	TGCGCCAGCAGCTTGGTCCCACAAGGGACAGCTGAAAAACTGTTTTTT
TRBV21-1	NA	NA	TRBJ2-4	CASSQFNRDRGTKNIQYF	TGTGCCAGCTCCCAATTCAACCGGGACAGGGGGACCAAAAACATTCAGTACTTC
TRBV4-3	NA	few	TRBJ2-7	CASSPAAATSSLYEQYF	TGCGCCAGCAGCCCAGCGGCGGCCACCTCATCCCTCTACGAGCAGTACTTC
TRBV25-1	TRBD2	NA	TRBJ2-3	CASRGSGISTDTQYF	TGTGCCAGCAGGGGTAGCGGGATAAGCACAGATACGCAGTATTTT
TRBV7-9	TRBD1	NA	TRBJ2-2	CASSFGRDRNTGELFF	TGTGCCAGCAGCTTCGGACGGGACAGAAACACCGGGGAGCTGTTTTTT
TRBV27	TRBD2	NA	TRBJ2-3	CASRRRTSGRSDTQYF	TGTGCCAGCAGACGTCGGACTAGCGGGAGAAGCGATACGCAGTATTTT
TRBV7-2	NA	NA	TRBJ2-5	CASSLVPFPSAYQETQYF	TGTGCCAGCAGCTTAGTGCCCTTCCCTAGCGCGTACCAAGAGACCCAGTACTTC
TRBV4-1	NA	NA	TRBJ1-5	CANSQGPNQPQHF	TGCGCCAACAGCCAAGGGCCCAATCAGCCCCAGCATTTT
TRBV7-3	TRBD1	NA	TRBJ1-1	CASSKTGGELTEAFF	TGTGCCAGCAGCAAGACAGGGGGCGAGCTCACTGAAGCTTTCTTT
TRBV5-1	TRBD2	NA	TRBJ2-1	CASSQMTSGRGNEQFF	TGCGCCAGCAGCCAAATGACTAGCGGGAGAGGAAATGAGCAGTTCTTC
TRBV11-2	NA	NA	TRBJ1-1	CASSLDRKIGGTEAFF	TGTGCCAGCAGCTTAGATCGGAAAATCGGCGGTACTGAAGCTTTCTTT
TRBV9	NA	NA	TRBJ2-3	CASSVEARTDTQYF	TGTGCCAGCAGCGTAGAAGCTCGGACAGATACGCAGTATTTT
TRBV28	NA	NA	TRBJ2-1	CASSLWTEQFF	TGTGCCAGCAGTTTGTGGACAGAGCAGTTCTTC
TRBV11-2	NA	NA	TRBJ2-1	CASSSPWADRTDNEQFF	TGTGCCAGCAGCTCCCCCTGGGCTGACAGGACCGACAATGAGCAGTTCTTC
TRBV6-5	NA	few	TRBJ2-5	CASSSSSSAAQYF	TGTGCCAGCAGTTCCTCTTCAAGCGCGGCCCAGTACTTC
TRBV28	NA	NA	TRBJ2-7	CASSPPGREQYF	TGTGCCAGCAGTCCCCCAGGCAGGGAGCAGTACTTC
TRBV5-1	NA	few	TRBJ2-3	CASSLGGTDTQYF	TGCGCCAGCAGCTTGGGAGGGACAGATACGCAGTATTTT
TRBV5-4	TRBD1	NA	TRBJ2-6	CASSFTGGAGANVLTF	TGTGCCAGCAGCTTTACAGGGGGCGCTGGGGCCAACGTCCTGACTTTC
TRBV5-6	TRBD1	NA	TRBJ2-2	CASSFTIGGFWELFF	TGTGCCAGCAGCTTTACGATAGGGGGCTTCTGGGAGCTGTTTTTT
TRBV7-3	NA	NA	TRBJ2-7	CASSLEWGDEQYF	TGTGCCAGCAGCTTAGAGTGGGGGGACGAGCAGTACTTC
TRBV7-2	NA	NA	TRBJ2-2	CASSLVVEGTGELFF	TGTGCCAGCAGCCTAGTAGTGGAGGGCACCGGGGAGCTGTTTTTT
TRBV28	NA	NA	TRBJ2-3	CASSFPAGSNTDTQYF	TGTGCCAGCAGTTTCCCAGCCGGGTCCAACACAGATACGCAGTATTTT
TRBV4-3	NA	NA	TRBJ1-1	CASSRLTGNTEAFF	TGCGCCAGCAGCCGCCTGACAGGGAACACTGAAGCTTTCTTT
TRBV7-9	TRBD1	NA	TRBJ2-5	CASSPGTGPQETQYF	TGTGCCAGCAGCCCTGGGACAGGGCCCCAAGAGACCCAGTACTTC
TRBV29-1	TRBD2	NA	TRBJ2-1	CSVAGGSSYNEQFF	TGCAGCGTCGCGGGGGGCAGCTCCTACAATGAGCAGTTCTTC
TRBV30	TRBD2	NA	TRBJ2-7	CAWNRGGRYNEQYF	TGTGCCTGGAACCGTGGCGGGAGGTACAACGAGCAGTACTTC